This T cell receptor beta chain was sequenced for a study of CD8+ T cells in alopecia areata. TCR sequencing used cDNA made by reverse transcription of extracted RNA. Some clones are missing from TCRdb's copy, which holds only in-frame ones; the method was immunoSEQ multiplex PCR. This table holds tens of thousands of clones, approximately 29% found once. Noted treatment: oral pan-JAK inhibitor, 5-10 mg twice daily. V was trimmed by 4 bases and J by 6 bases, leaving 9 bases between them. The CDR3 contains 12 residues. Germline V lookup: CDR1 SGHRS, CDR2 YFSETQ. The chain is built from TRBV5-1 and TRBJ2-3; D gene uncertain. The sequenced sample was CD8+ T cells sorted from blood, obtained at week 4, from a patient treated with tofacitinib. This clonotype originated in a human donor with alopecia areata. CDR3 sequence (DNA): TGCGCCAGCAGCCCGCCGAGCGATACGCAGTATTTT. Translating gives CASSPPSDTQYF.